The clone carrying this TCR beta chain was observed a few times. CDR1 SGHKS and CDR2 YYEKEE come from the germline V gene (reference sequence). J lost 0 bases, V lost 3 bases, and 2 bases had no gene match. This CDR3 spans 14 amino acids. The data were taken from a study of T cells after yellow fever vaccination. About the study: Preparation used SMART-Seq v4 Ultra Low Input for the low-cell-number fractions. Study-wide results and limits: Secondary responses were weaker yet peaked faster, day 5 versus 15.

Template switching with 5'RACE generated the TCR cDNA and added a universal primer site and UMIs. TCRdb used MiXCR to reprocess the 5' RACE reads, holding one entry per CDR3 protein. The sample has roughly 100,000 distinct CDR3 sequences; roughly 9% are singletons. The chain employs TRBV5-5 and TRBJ1-2; 7 bases agree with TRBD1. The receptor was derived from a man between 18 and 29 years old who received the YFV17D yellow fever vaccine. This sample comprised CD8+ T cells not binding an NS4B(214-222) dextramer, sorted from PBMCs, obtained less than 16 days after the first yellow fever vaccination. CDR3 in amino acids: CASSSDRTNYGYTF. The CDR3 DNA reads TGTGCCAGCAGCTCGGACAGGACTAACTATGGCTACACCTTC.